This T cell receptor (beta chain) was identified during a study of T-cell reconstitution after alpha-beta-depleted transplantation in children. Construction of the TCRbeta library involved unique molecular identifiers. TCRdb reanalysed the PCR reads using MiXCR and keeps one entry per CDR3 protein. The sample comprises about 510,000 distinct CDR3 sequences, roughly 11% of which are singletons, and 14% rests with the top ten. General study results and limits: Reportedly, alpha-beta T cells present about two months post-transplant originated from several hundred expanded clones of graft origin. The origin of high day-60 TCRbeta diversity in some patients lay in surviving recipient T cells and thymic progenitors. By one year post-transplant, T-cell counts and diversity largely arose from T cells that were newly produced.

In this sample, this clonotype turned up once. Its antigen remains unknown. The germline V and J ends were trimmed by 3 bases and 3 bases, with 13 bases remaining between them. Germline CDR1 reads MNHNS; CDR2 reads SASEGT. This CDR3 spans 15 amino acids. The sample consisted of PBMCs, mostly from graft donor cells, taken 180 days after TCRalphabeta/CD19-depleted stem cell transplant. This sequence was found in a female patient between 2 and 10 years old who had a stem cell transplant for aplastic anemia, so the T cells may come from the graft donor. The rearrangement joins TRBV6-1 to TRBJ2-3; tentative D call: TRBD2 (7 bases). CDR3: CASSDWGGPTDTQYF. In nucleotides, the CDR3 is TGTGCCAGCAGTGATTGGGGGGGGCCGACAGATACGCAGTATTTT.